This T cell receptor (beta chain) was retrieved from a study of blood T cell repertoires in COVID-19. Turning to the study itself: Nucleic acid was either cDNA or gDNA, and it came from T cells, B-cell-depleted T cells, or PBMCs.

Between the trimmed V and J ends, which lost 6 bases and 2 bases, there was a span of 17 bases. The CDR3 has 15 amino acids. Germline-derived CDR1 and CDR2 are MNHEY and SMNVEV (reference sequence). The method was immunoSEQ multiplex PCR; TCRdb's version includes in-frame clones alone and lacks a portion of them. This sample carries approximately 260,000 clones, around 86% of them seen once, and the ten largest clones take around 3%. The V call is TRBV27, the J call TRBJ2-7, with a possible D match to TRBD2 (6 bases). This sequence originates from a woman in her thirties or forties with acute COVID-19. The sample was PBMCs or T cells enriched from blood (not recorded which). The CDR3 region has the DNA TGTGCCAGCAGGGTAGGGACTTTCATAGCCTACGAGCAGTACTTC. Translating gives CASRVGTFIAYEQYF.